The 9 T cell receptor beta chains presented below share a single source sample, sequenced in a study of blood T cell repertoires in COVID-19. The data were produced by immunoSEQ multiplex PCR, yet TCRdb's version contains in-frame clones alone and is incomplete. The sample contains approximately 200,000 clones, over 80% of which appear only once. The sample taken for sequencing was PBMCs or T cells enriched from blood (not recorded which). Receptor source: a woman in her 30s who had been exposed to COVID-19.

The V and J genes are TRBV6-5 and TRBJ2-3; 9 bases are shared with TRBD1. The CDR3 is made up of 15 amino acids. Trimming took 8 bases from V and 3 from J; bases not matched to a gene: 9. Germline assignment: CDR1 MNHEY and CDR2 SVGAGI. The CDR3 nucleotides read TGTGCCAGCCGATTACAGGGGGCGAGAACAGATACGCAGTATTTT. Translation: CASRLQGARTDTQYF.

The rearrangement links TRBV2 to TRBJ2-7; 8 bases match TRBD1. Trimming at V came to 6 bases and at J to 3 bases, leaving 7 bases not matched to a gene. The CDR3 consists of 14 residues. The germline CDR1 and CDR2 sequences are SNHLY and FYNNEI. The CDR3 sequence: CASSGQGMGYEQYF. The CDR3 DNA reads as TGTGCCAGCAGCGGACAGGGTATGGGCTACGAGCAGTACTTC.

The rearrangement links TRBV7-6 to TRBJ2-7; 8 bases match TRBD1. Trimming removed 1 base from V and 6 bases from J; junction bases left unmatched: 8. Per the germline V gene, CDR1 is SGHVS and CDR2 is FNYEAQ. The CDR3 is made up of 15 amino acids. In DNA form, the CDR3 reads TGTGCCAGCAGCTTAGAAGGAGCAGGGGGCGCCGAGCAGTACTTC. The encoded protein is CASSLEGAGGAEQYF.

V usage is TRBV9 and J usage is TRBJ1-1; 10 bases line up with TRBD1. The V gene's germline CDR1 is SGDLS and CDR2 YYNGEE. The V segment lost 4 bases and the J segment 2 bases; nucleotides outside the gene matches: 5. This CDR3 comprises 15 residues. CDR3 sequence (DNA): TGTGCCAGCAGCCTCTTGACAGGGGGCAACACTGAAGCTTTCTTT. Its protein product is CASSLLTGGNTEAFF. The entire variable domain, with the rest obtained from reference TRBV9 and TRBJ1-1, is as follows: DSGVTQTPKHLITATGQRVTLRCSPRSGDLSVYWYQQSLDQGLQFLIQYYNGEERAKGNILERFSAQQFPDLHSELNLSSLELGDSALYFCASSLLTGGNTEAFFGQGTRLTVV.

The rearrangement links TRBV4-1 to TRBJ2-4; D is uncertain. V lost 1 base and J 6 bases, leaving 10 bases between the germline ends. Germline CDR1 and CDR2: MGHRA and YSYEKL. CDR3 size: 14 residues. In DNA form, the CDR3 reads TGCGCCAGCAGCCAAGGGTCTTCCGGAAACATTCAGTACTTC. It codes for CASSQGSSGNIQYF.

The CDR3 region has the DNA TGTGCCAGCAGTGCCCCCAGGGTATTTCAATACGAGCAGTACTTC. This gives the protein CASSAPRVFQYEQYF. The chain carries TRBV2 and TRBJ2-7; TRBD1 is a possible D gene (5 bases). The CDR3 has 15 residues. CDR1 and CDR2 (germline): SNHLY, FYNNEI. Trimming stripped 4 bases from V and 4 bases from J, with 17 bases between.

The CDR3 nucleotides are TGTGCCAGTAGTATCCGGGGGGGCACTGAAGCTTTCTTT. It encodes CASSIRGGTEAFF. This chain uses TRBV19 with TRBJ1-1; a possible D gene is TRBD1 (5 bases). The CDR3 has 13 amino acids. The germline CDR1 and CDR2 sequences are LNHDA and SQIVND (reference sequence). Trimming took 3 bases from V and 4 from J, leaving 9 bases between them.

V and J are TRBV10-3 and TRBJ1-4, with 8 bases aligning to TRBD1. CDR3 length: 13 amino acids. Germline V CDR1 and CDR2: ENHRY, SYGVKD. The trim removed 8 bases at V and 8 bases at J, leaving 7 bases unmatched. The DNA for the CDR3 is TGTGCCATCGGCCCGGGACAGGAAGAAAAACTGTTTTTT. It specifies CAIGPGQEEKLFF.

The genes are TRBV2 and TRBJ2-5, with a tentative D call TRBD2 (6 bases). Germline assignment: CDR1 SNHLY and CDR2 FYNNEI. The length of the CDR3 is 14 residues. V was trimmed by 6 bases and J by 1 base, leaving 12 bases between them. In nucleotides, the CDR3 is TGTGCCAGCAGAACCAGACTAGTCCAAGAGACCCAGTACTTC. This sequence encodes CASRTRLVQETQYF.